The clone carrying this TCR beta chain has a single count. Antigen unknown. The ends lost 4 bases at V and 1 base at J; junction bases unmatched: 3. The germline V gene encodes CDR1 LNHDA and CDR2 SQIVND (reference sequence). This CDR3 has 16 residues. This sample was taken from a study of cytomegalovirus exposure and HLA in healthy donors. Study-wide findings and caveats: Some TCR beta chains (164 of them) were listed as cytomegalovirus-associated. Within an earlier analysis, most TCR beta V segments proved productive either about 90% or about 30% of the time.

Primers for the PCR totalled 60 Vbeta and 13 Jbeta. Clones were read by immunoSEQ multiplex PCR, and TCRdb kept only the in-frame ones, dropping some. The sample consists of about 140,000 clones, around 84% of them appearing once. Sequenced input: PBMCs. The chain couples TRBV19 to TRBJ2-1; 11 bases map to TRBD2. The TCR comes from a man aged 45-65 years in good health and CMV-seronegative. The CDR3 DNA sequence: TGTGCCAGTAGTAGGTTAGCGGGGGGGTCCTACAATGAGCAGTTCTTC. It codes for CASSRLAGGSYNEQFF. Together with reference TRBV19 and TRBJ2-1, the CDR3 gives the full variable domain: DGGITQSPKYLFRKEGQNVTLSCEQNLNHDAMYWYRQDPGQGLRLIYYSQIVNDFQKGDIAEGYSVSREKKESFPLTVTSAQKNPTAFYLCASSRLAGGSYNEQFFGPGTRLTVL.